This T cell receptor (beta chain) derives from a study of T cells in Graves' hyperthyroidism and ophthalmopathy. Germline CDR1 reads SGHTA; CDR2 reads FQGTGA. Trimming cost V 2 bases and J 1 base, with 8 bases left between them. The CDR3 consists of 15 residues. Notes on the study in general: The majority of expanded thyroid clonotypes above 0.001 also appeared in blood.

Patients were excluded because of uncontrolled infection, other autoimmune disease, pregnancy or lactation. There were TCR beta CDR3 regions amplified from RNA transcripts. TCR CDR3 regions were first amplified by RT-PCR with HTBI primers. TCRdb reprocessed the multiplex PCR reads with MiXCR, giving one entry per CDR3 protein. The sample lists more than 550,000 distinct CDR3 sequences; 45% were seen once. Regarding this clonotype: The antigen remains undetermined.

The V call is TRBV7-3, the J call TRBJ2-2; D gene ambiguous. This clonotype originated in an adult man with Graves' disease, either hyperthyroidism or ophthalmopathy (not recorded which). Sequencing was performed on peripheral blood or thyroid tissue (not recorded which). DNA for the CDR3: TGTGCCAGCAGCTTATGGCCAGGGAACACCGGGGAGCTGTTTTTT. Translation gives CASSLWPGNTGELFF.